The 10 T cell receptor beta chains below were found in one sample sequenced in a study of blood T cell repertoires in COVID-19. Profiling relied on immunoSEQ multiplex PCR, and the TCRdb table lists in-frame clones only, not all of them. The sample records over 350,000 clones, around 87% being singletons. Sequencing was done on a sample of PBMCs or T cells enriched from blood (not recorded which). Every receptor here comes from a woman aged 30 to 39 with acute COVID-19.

CDR3 DNA: TGTGCCAGCAGCTTAAACTTAGGGGAGGTTCACACTGAAGCTTTCTTT. Translating it yields CASSLNLGEVHTEAFF. The rearrangement uses TRBV7-9 and TRBJ1-1; D might be TRBD1 (5 bases). Between the trimmed V and J ends, which lost 2 bases and 3 bases, there was a span of 16 bases. CDR1 SEHNR and CDR2 FQNEAQ come from the germline V gene (reference sequence). The CDR3 covers 16 residues.

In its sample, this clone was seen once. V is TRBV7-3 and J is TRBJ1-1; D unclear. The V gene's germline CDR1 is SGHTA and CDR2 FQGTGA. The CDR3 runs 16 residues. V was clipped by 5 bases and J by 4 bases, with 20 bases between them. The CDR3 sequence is CASSPRGGTGITEAFF. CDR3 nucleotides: TGTGCCAGCAGCCCACGAGGTGGAACTGGTATCACTGAAGCTTTCTTT.

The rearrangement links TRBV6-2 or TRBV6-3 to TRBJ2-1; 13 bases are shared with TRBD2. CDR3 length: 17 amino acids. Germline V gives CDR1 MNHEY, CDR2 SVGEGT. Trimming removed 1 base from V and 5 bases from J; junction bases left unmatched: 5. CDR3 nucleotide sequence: TGTGCCAGCAGTTACTTGACTAGCGGGGGGCCCCACAATGAGCAGTTCTTC. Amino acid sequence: CASSYLTSGGPHNEQFF.

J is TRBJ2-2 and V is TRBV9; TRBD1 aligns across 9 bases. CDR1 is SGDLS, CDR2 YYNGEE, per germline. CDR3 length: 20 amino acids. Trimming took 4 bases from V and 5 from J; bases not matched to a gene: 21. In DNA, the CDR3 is TGTGCCAGCAGCCCAAGCATTGCCGGGAACAGGGGGCGGTCGACCGGGGAGCTGTTTTTT. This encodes CASSPSIAGNRGRSTGELFF.

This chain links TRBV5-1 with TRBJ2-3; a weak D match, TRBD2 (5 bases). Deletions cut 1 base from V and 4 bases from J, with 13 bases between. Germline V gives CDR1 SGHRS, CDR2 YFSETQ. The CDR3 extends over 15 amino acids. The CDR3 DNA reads TGCGCCAGCAGCTTGAGCACTGTCGGGGCAGATACGCAGTATTTT. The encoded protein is CASSLSTVGADTQYF.

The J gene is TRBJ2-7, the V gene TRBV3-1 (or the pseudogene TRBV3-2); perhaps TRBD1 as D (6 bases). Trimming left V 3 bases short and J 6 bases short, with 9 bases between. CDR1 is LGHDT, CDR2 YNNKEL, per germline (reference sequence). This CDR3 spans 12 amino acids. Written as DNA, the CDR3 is TGTGCCAGCAGCCAGAGGGGGACCGAGCAGTACTTC. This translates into CASSQRGTEQYF.

CDR3 protein: CASSDGRFRQPQHF. The CDR3 region has the DNA TGTGCCAGCAGTGATGGCAGATTCCGCCAGCCCCAGCATTTT. The rearrangement uses TRBV2 and TRBJ1-5; no definite D call. The CDR3 length is 14 residues. The V and J ends lost 3 bases and 7 bases respectively, with 13 bases between them. The germline CDR1 and CDR2 sequences are SNHLY and FYNNEI.

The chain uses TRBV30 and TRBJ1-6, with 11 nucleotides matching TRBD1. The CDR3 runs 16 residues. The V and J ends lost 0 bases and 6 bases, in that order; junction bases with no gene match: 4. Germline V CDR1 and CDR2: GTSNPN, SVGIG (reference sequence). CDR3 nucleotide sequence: TGTGCCTGGAGTGTACAGGGGACAGGGGGTAATTCACCCCTCCACTTT. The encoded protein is CAWSVQGTGGNSPLHF.

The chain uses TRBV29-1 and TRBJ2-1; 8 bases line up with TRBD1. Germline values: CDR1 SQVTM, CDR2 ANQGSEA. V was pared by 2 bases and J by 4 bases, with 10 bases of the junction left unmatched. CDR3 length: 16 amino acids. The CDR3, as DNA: TGCAGCGTTGAAACCCAGGGGGCCTCTAGGTACAATGAGCAGTTCTTC. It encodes CSVETQGASRYNEQFF.

In nucleotides, the CDR3 is TGTGCCAGCAGCGTAGGTGGGGACTTCTACAATGAGCAGTTCTTC. Translating gives CASSVGGDFYNEQFF. The V gene is TRBV9, the J gene TRBJ2-1; D perhaps matches TRBD2 (6 bases). Germline V lookup: CDR1 SGDLS, CDR2 YYNGEE. V was clipped by 0 bases and J by 3 bases, with 10 bases between them. CDR3 length: 15 amino acids.